The 7 T cell receptor beta chains below were found in one sample sequenced in a study of blood T cell repertoires in COVID-19. Sequencing was performed with immunoSEQ multiplex PCR; in TCRdb, only in-frame clones are kept and a portion is missing. There are 200,000 to 300,000 clones in the sample; more than 65% occur only once, and around 2% lies in the top ten. The sequencing sample was made of peripheral blood. All receptors come from a man aged 40-49 years who had recovered from COVID-19.

This chain joins TRBV29-1 and TRBJ2-7; 9 nucleotides agree with TRBD1. In germline, CDR1 is SQVTM, CDR2 ANQGSEA. There are 14 residues in the CDR3. V lost 4 bases, J lost 0 bases, and 4 bases stayed unmatched. CDR3 sequence reads: CSVGRDRDSYEQYF. The CDR3 DNA follows: TGCAGCGTTGGACGGGACAGGGACTCCTACGAGCAGTACTTC.

The J gene is TRBJ1-1, the V gene TRBV7-6, with TRBD1 matching 8 bases. The V segment lost 2 bases and the J segment 5 bases; nucleotides outside the gene matches: 7. CDR1 SGHVS and CDR2 FNYEAQ come from the germline V gene. The CDR3 covers 15 residues. For the CDR3, the DNA is TGTGCCAGCAGCTTACAATCACAGGGGGGTACTGAAGCTTTCTTT. Translation: CASSLQSQGGTEAFF.

The chain couples TRBV11-2 to TRBJ2-7; 11 bases agree with TRBD2. The junction had 8 bases not matched to a gene; V was cut back by 3 bases and J by 7 bases. The CDR3 is 15 amino acids. Germline values: CDR1 SGHAT, CDR2 FQNNGV. CDR3 in DNA: TGTGCCAGCAGCTTTAGTGGGACTAGCGGCGGAGAGCAGTACTTC. Encoded protein: CASSFSGTSGGEQYF.

This clone was seen only a few times. The V gene is TRBV6-2 or TRBV6-3, the J gene TRBJ2-2; 7 nucleotides line up with TRBD2. Germline-derived CDR1 and CDR2 are MNHEY and SVGEGT. The length of the CDR3 is 15 residues. V lost 2 bases, J lost 1 base, and 1 base stayed unmatched. The CDR3, as DNA: TGTGCCAGCAGTTACGTAGCGGGGAACACCGGGGAGCTGTTTTTT. It yields the protein CASSYVAGNTGELFF.

This chain connects TRBV28 to TRBJ2-7; unclear D gene. The germline V gene encodes CDR1 MDHEN and CDR2 SYDVKM. V lost 6 bases, J lost 5 bases, and 8 bases lay in between. The CDR3 totals 11 residues. For the CDR3, the DNA is TGTGCCAGCAGACTCCGGGACGAGCAGTACTTC. Translating it yields CASRLRDEQYF.

The V and J genes are TRBV10-3 and TRBJ1-2, with no clear D. The CDR3 spans 12 residues. Trimming removed 11 bases from V and 7 bases from J, with 17 bases in between. Germline V gene data show CDR1 as ENHRY and CDR2 as SYGVKD. CDR3 DNA sequence: TGTGCCGTTTCCCCGGGAATATTTGGCTACACCTTC. It codes for CAVSPGIFGYTF.

V and J are TRBV7-2 and TRBJ1-4, with 10 nucleotides matching TRBD1. Per germline, CDR1 SGHTA and CDR2 FQGNSA. The CDR3 runs 14 residues. J gave up 8 bases and V 5 bases, and 5 bases lay outside the gene matches. The CDR3 loop is CASSTGQGGEKLFF. DNA of the CDR3: TGTGCCAGCAGCACCGGACAGGGGGGCGAAAAACTGTTTTTT. Filled out from reference TRBV7-2 and TRBJ1-4, the complete variable domain reads GAGVSQSPSNKVTEKGKDVELRCDPISGHTALYWYRQSLGQGLEFLIYFQGNSAPDKSGLPSDRFSAERTGGSVSTLTIQRTQQEDSAVYLCASSTGQGGEKLFFGSGTQLSVL.